This T cell receptor beta chain was sequenced during a study of somatic mutations in cytotoxic T cells in rheumatoid arthritis. Study-wide background: Blood (about 31 ml EDTA) from each patient was taken right after diagnosis, before any treatment. Flow-sorting brought some V beta antibody-stained T-cell populations to nearly 100% purity, V beta1+ cells sequenced for TCRB among them. Study observations and caveats: Some patients, about an eighth of the roughly 60, had a largest CD8+ clone that exceeded 20% of CD8+ cells.

Each population, CD4+ and CD8+ cells, was isolated by positive magnetic bead selection and checked for purity by flow cytometry. The V end was cut by 6 bases, the J end by 6 bases, with 15 bases between. This CDR3 spans 14 amino acids. Germline lookup yields CDR1 SNHLY and CDR2 FYNNEI. The protocol was immunoSEQ multiplex PCR, while the TCRdb copy is restricted to in-frame clones and leaves out a portion. In the table there are around 2,200 clones, around four fifths of which are singletons. Notes on this clone: Its specificity is unknown.

The chain uses TRBV2 and TRBJ2-4; D remains ambiguous. The material sequenced was CD8+ T cells sorted from blood. The receptor comes from an adult with rheumatoid arthritis. The CDR3 nucleotides are TGTGCCAGCAGAGCCTCCGGGTCCGGAAACATTCAGTACTTC. Its protein is CASRASGSGNIQYF.